Listed below are T cell receptor beta chains from one sample, sequenced in a study of blood T cell repertoires in COVID-19. Libraries were prepared by immunoSEQ multiplex PCR; TCRdb keeps only in-frame clonotypes and omits some of them. The sample has approximately 32,000 clones; approximately 90% are singletons. The sample taken for sequencing was peripheral blood. Every receptor here comes from a man in his 60s with acute or convalescent COVID-19. The CDR3 runs from the conserved cysteine through the conserved F or W. The D gene is left open where the match is weak. The size entry is marked missing in some rows and otherwise reads once, few, many or a size class.

size	D	V	J	CDR3	DNA
.	TRBD2	TRBV19	TRBJ2-3	CASRQFSGSPDTQYF	TGTGCCAGTAGGCAGTTTAGCGGGAGCCCAGATACGCAGTATTTT
.	.	TRBV19	TRBJ2-1	CASSPGGPRQGDEQFF	TGTGCCAGTTCCCCCGGTGGCCCTCGCCAGGGCGATGAGCAGTTCTTC
.	TRBD1	TRBV15	TRBJ2-5	CATSKTGEETQYF	TGTGCCACCAGCAAAACAGGGGAGGAGACCCAGTACTTC
.	TRBD1	TRBV7-9	TRBJ2-3	CASSSFMTGAKLTDTQYF	TGTGCCAGCAGCTCCTTCATGACAGGGGCGAAGCTCACAGATACGCAGTATTTT
.	TRBD1	TRBV28	TRBJ1-5	CASSFRQGVDQPQHF	TGTGCCAGCAGTTTTCGGCAGGGGGTCGATCAGCCCCAGCATTTT
few	.	TRBV24-1	TRBJ2-2	CATRTPYTGELFF	TGTGCCACCCGGACACCTTACACCGGGGAGCTGTTTTTT
once	.	TRBV9	TRBJ2-3	CASSVALASGAWADTQYF	TGTGCCAGCAGCGTAGCCTTGGCGAGCGGAGCCTGGGCAGATACGCAGTATTTT
.	TRBD1	TRBV3-1/TRBV3-2	TRBJ2-5	CASSRWDRGPETQYF	TGTGCCAGCAGCCGCTGGGACAGGGGGCCAGAGACCCAGTACTTC
.	.	TRBV4-1	TRBJ1-3	CASSQDPGTGLGNTIYF	TGCGCCAGCAGCCAAGATCCCGGAACAGGGCTAGGTAACACCATATATTTT
.	TRBD1	TRBV11-2	TRBJ1-1	CASSVTGLNTEAFF	TGTGCCAGCAGCGTGACAGGGTTGAACACTGAAGCTTTCTTT
.	TRBD1	TRBV18	TRBJ2-7	CASSPGTGADYEQYF	TGTGCCAGCTCACCCGGGACAGGGGCGGACTACGAGCAGTACTTC
.	TRBD2	TRBV18	TRBJ2-1	CASSPGTSGANEQFF	TGTGCCAGCTCACCAGGGACTAGTGGGGCCAATGAGCAGTTCTTC
.	.	TRBV7-2	TRBJ1-6	CASSSGQLHSPLHF	TGTGCCAGCAGCTCCGGACAGCTCCATTCACCCCTCCACTTT
.	.	TRBV4-1	TRBJ1-3	CASSQGAVGNTIYF	TGCGCCAGCAGCCAGGGGGCGGTTGGAAACACCATATATTTT
.	TRBD2	TRBV14	TRBJ2-1	CASSQDPLVLAGRSTLEQFF	TGTGCCAGCAGCCAAGATCCGTTGGTACTAGCGGGCCGATCCACCCTTGAGCAGTTCTTC
.	.	TRBV6-5	TRBJ2-5	CASSRTAGNQETQYF	TGTGCCAGCAGTCGTACCGCGGGAAACCAAGAGACCCAGTACTTC
.	TRBD1	TRBV24-1	TRBJ1-2	CATSDDPGTGGPNYGYTF	TGTGCCACCAGTGATGATCCGGGGACAGGGGGCCCCAACTATGGCTACACCTTC
once	TRBD1	TRBV5-1	TRBJ2-7	CASHLGTGGNEQYF	TGCGCCAGCCACCTAGGGACAGGGGGGAACGAGCAGTACTTC
.	.	TRBV19	TRBJ1-1	CASSPPPFTENTEAFF	TGTGCCAGTAGTCCACCACCGTTCACAGAGAACACTGAAGCTTTCTTT
.	.	TRBV28	TRBJ2-1	CASSFRYNEQFF	TGTGCCAGCAGTTTTAGATACAATGAGCAGTTCTTC
.	TRBD2	TRBV2	TRBJ2-1	CASSWTSGRDNEQFF	TGTGCCAGCAGTTGGACTAGCGGGAGAGACAATGAGCAGTTCTTC
.	TRBD1	TRBV4-1	TRBJ2-7	CASSHLQGMAYEQYF	TGCGCCAGCAGCCACCTACAGGGGATGGCCTACGAGCAGTACTTC
.	.	TRBV5-1	TRBJ2-3	CASSRGGESTDTQYF	TGCGCCAGCAGCCGCGGAGGGGAAAGCACAGATACGCAGTATTTT
.	.	TRBV18	TRBJ2-7	CASSPNRDSEQYF	TGTGCCAGCTCACCAAACAGGGATTCCGAGCAGTACTTC
once	TRBD1	TRBV19	TRBJ2-7	CATMTGGAGNEQYF	TGTGCCACCATGACAGGGGGCGCGGGGAACGAGCAGTACTTC
.	TRBD1	TRBV7-9	TRBJ1-1	CASSRGTASMNTEAFF	TGTGCCAGCAGCCGCGGGACAGCAAGTATGAACACTGAAGCTTTCTTT
.	.	TRBV20-1	TRBJ2-1	CSASYHRYNEQFF	TGCAGTGCTAGTTATCACAGATACAATGAGCAGTTCTTC
.	TRBD1	TRBV5-4	TRBJ2-1	CASSLAGQGSYEQFF	TGTGCCAGCAGCTTGGCTGGACAGGGCTCGTATGAGCAGTTCTTC
.	.	TRBV19	TRBJ2-3	CASRVRGDTDTQYF	TGTGCCAGTAGAGTCAGGGGAGACACAGATACGCAGTATTTT